Below, 26 T cell receptor beta chains from the same sample are listed, as sequenced in a study of blood T cell repertoires in COVID-19. The repertoire was sequenced with immunoSEQ multiplex PCR; TCRdb's copy has only in-frame clones and lacks some. The data hold about 170,000 clones, with around four fifths observed a single time. The material sequenced was PBMCs or T cells enriched from blood (not recorded which). The receptors derive from a woman in her forties or fifties who had recovered from COVID-19.

This chain joins TRBV18 and TRBJ1-1; D ambiguous. Germline V gene data show CDR1 as KGHSH and CDR2 as LQKENI. CDR3 length: 13 residues. V lost 1 base, J lost 7 bases, and 10 bases lay in between. The CDR3 loop is CASSPLEVGEAFF. In nucleotides, the CDR3 is TGTGCCAGCTCACCACTGGAGGTGGGTGAAGCTTTCTTT.

This clone was observed a few times. This rearrangement joins TRBV9 to TRBJ2-6; TRBD2 is a possible D gene (5 bases). The CDR3 runs 16 residues. Trimming pared 2 bases from V and 0 bases from J, leaving 9 bases between. The germline V gene has CDR1 SGDLS and CDR2 YYNGEE. CDR3 in amino acids: CASSVHRDSGANVLTF. CDR3 DNA: TGTGCCAGCAGCGTCCACCGGGACTCTGGGGCCAACGTCCTGACTTTC.

This chain joins TRBV5-1 and TRBJ1-4; 10 nucleotides agree with TRBD1. The trim removed 4 bases at V and 8 bases at J, leaving 11 bases unmatched. This CDR3 region has 16 residues. Per the germline V gene, CDR1 is SGHRS and CDR2 is YFSETQ. The CDR3 reads CASSPSGTGVREKLFF. DNA for the CDR3: TGCGCCAGCAGCCCGAGCGGGACAGGGGTCCGCGAAAAACTGTTTTTT. Full variable domain (rest looked up from reference TRBV5-1 and TRBJ1-4): KAGVTQTPRYLIKTRGQQVTLSCSPISGHRSVSWYQQTPGQGLQFLFEYFSETQRNKGNFPGRFSGRQFSNSRSEMNVSTLELGDSALYLCASSPSGTGVREKLFFGSGTQLSVL.

This chain links TRBV19 with TRBJ1-5; no clear D. Germline CDR1 is LNHDA and CDR2 is SQIVND (reference sequence). There are 13 residues in the CDR3. Trimming pared 5 bases from V and 2 bases from J, leaving 7 bases between. CDR3 in amino acids: CASSLRGNQPQHF. CDR3 sequence (DNA): TGTGCCAGTAGTTTACGAGGCAATCAGCCCCAGCATTTT.

This clone occurred once. The chain uses TRBV30 and TRBJ1-5, with 8 bases identical to TRBD1. The junction had 7 bases not matched to a gene; V was cut back by 3 bases and J by 3 bases. Per germline, CDR1 GTSNPN and CDR2 SVGIG (reference sequence). The CDR3 length is 15 residues. The CDR3: CAWSAGQAINQPQHF. In DNA, the CDR3 is TGTGCCTGGAGCGCGGGACAGGCGATCAATCAGCCCCAGCATTTT.

This chain connects TRBV11-3 to TRBJ1-1, with D possibly being TRBD1 (6 bases). Germline V CDR1 and CDR2: SGHNT, YENEEA. Trimming left V 5 bases short and J 5 bases short, with 18 bases between. The CDR3 contains 15 residues. This CDR3 is CASSLSGTTLTEAFF. CDR3 sequence (DNA): TGTGCCAGCAGCCTAAGCGGGACAACGTTGACTGAAGCTTTCTTT.

The chain combines TRBV5-8 with TRBJ1-1; D is possibly TRBD1 (6 bases). Trimming removed 4 bases at V and 3 bases at J, with 10 bases between. CDR1 is SGHTS and CDR2 is YDEGEE in the germline V gene. The CDR3 loop spans 13 amino acids. In DNA, the CDR3 is TGTGCCAGCAGCCTTGGACAGTACACTGAAGCTTTCTTT. Its protein product is CASSLGQYTEAFF.

The gene calls are TRBV11-3 and TRBJ2-1, with TRBD2 matching over 12 bases. V trimming: 5 bases; J trimming: 6 bases; junction bases outside the gene matches: 5. The germline V gene has CDR1 SGHNT and CDR2 YENEEA. The CDR3 has 15 amino acids. CDR3 nucleotides: TGTGCCAGCAGCGCGCTACTAGCGGGAGGCAATGAGCAGTTCTTC. Its translation: CASSALLAGGNEQFF. The complete variable domain, with remaining parts taken from reference TRBV11-3 and TRBJ2-1, reads EAGVVQSPRYKIIEKKQPVAFWCNPISGHNTLYWYLQNLGQGPELLIRYENEEAVDDSQLPKDRFSAERLKGVDSTLKIQPAELGDSAVYLCASSALLAGGNEQFFGPGTRLTVL.

J is TRBJ2-2 and V is TRBV19; D possibly corresponds to TRBD2 (6 bases). V was clipped by 3 bases and J by 6 bases, with 17 bases between them. The length of the CDR3 is 16 residues. Germline V lookup: CDR1 LNHDA, CDR2 SQIVND (reference sequence). Here the CDR3 DNA reads TGTGCCAGTAGTATTGGGAGGCAGGGCGGCTCCGGGGAGCTGTTTTTT. Its protein product is CASSIGRQGGSGELFF. The complete variable domain, with remaining parts taken from reference TRBV19 and TRBJ2-2, reads DGGITQSPKYLFRKEGQNVTLSCEQNLNHDAMYWYRQDPGQGLRLIYYSQIVNDFQKGDIAEGYSVSREKKESFPLTVTSAQKNPTAFYLCASSIGRQGGSGELFFGEGSRLTVL.

The chain carries TRBV27 and TRBJ1-2; D is unclear. This CDR3 is built from 13 residues. CDR1 is MNHEY and CDR2 is SMNVEV in the germline V gene (reference sequence). Trimming left V 1 base short and J 0 bases short, with 3 bases between. The CDR3 region is CASSLYTNYGYTF. CDR3 coding DNA: TGTGCCAGCAGTTTATATACTAACTATGGCTACACCTTC.

A single count supports this clone. The chain has TRBV9 and TRBJ1-1; tentative D call: TRBD1 (5 bases). CDR1 is SGDLS and CDR2 is YYNGEE in the germline V gene. The V end was cut by 4 bases, the J end by 5 bases, with 18 bases between. There are 15 residues in the CDR3. The CDR3 sequence is CASSPQSRAGTEAFF. CDR3 DNA sequence: TGTGCCAGCAGCCCCCAGAGCAGGGCCGGGACTGAAGCTTTCTTT.

The rearrangement links TRBV5-6 to TRBJ1-3, with D possibly matching TRBD1 (5 bases). Trimming cost V 4 bases and J 1 base, with 9 bases left between them. CDR1 is SGHDT and CDR2 is YYEEEE in the germline V gene. CDR3 length: 14 amino acids. Here the CDR3 reads CASSTAGSGNTIYF. DNA of the CDR3: TGTGCCAGCAGCACGGCAGGGTCTGGAAACACCATATATTTT. Using reference TRBV5-6 and TRBJ1-3 for the parts outside the CDR3, the full variable domain is DAGVTQSPTHLIKTRGQQVTLRCSPKSGHDTVSWYQQALGQGPQFIFQYYEEEERQRGNFPDRFSGHQFPNYSSELNVNALLLGDSALYLCASSTAGSGNTIYFGEGSWLTVV.

The genes are TRBV25-1 and TRBJ1-4, with D maybe TRBD1 (5 bases). The ends were cut back, 1 base at V and 7 bases at J, with 16 bases in the middle. In germline, CDR1 is MGHDK, CDR2 SYGVNS. The CDR3 length is 16 residues. The CDR3 sequence is CASSEFGIGGREKLFF. In DNA form, the CDR3 reads TGTGCCAGCAGTGAATTCGGTATCGGGGGACGTGAAAAACTGTTTTTT.

The genes are TRBV18 and TRBJ1-2; unclear D gene. This CDR3 spans 13 amino acids. Trimming took off 4 bases at V and 4 bases at J, with 10 bases between the two ends. The V gene's germline CDR1 is KGHSH and CDR2 LQKENI. The CDR3 loop is CASSHTEGYGYTF. The CDR3 nucleotides read TGTGCCAGCTCACATACTGAGGGCTATGGCTACACCTTC.

The table lists this clone with a few counts. The chain recombines TRBV11-2 with TRBJ2-7, with TRBD2 identical over 8 bases. The junction had 5 bases not matched to a gene; V was cut back by 0 bases and J by 7 bases. Germline values: CDR1 SGHAT, CDR2 FQNNGV. This CDR3 contains 14 residues. DNA for the CDR3: TGTGCCAGCAGCTTAGATTCGGGAGGGCGTGAGCAGTACGTC. It specifies CASSLDSGGREQYV.

This clone was seen just once. The gene calls are TRBV9 and TRBJ1-2; D is ambiguous. Trimming took 4 bases from V and 0 from J, leaving 10 bases between them. The length of the CDR3 is 14 residues. The V gene's germline CDR1 is SGDLS and CDR2 YYNGEE. CDR3 sequence reads: CASSLHGANYGYTF. The CDR3 nucleotides are TGTGCCAGCAGCCTTCACGGAGCTAACTATGGCTACACCTTC.

The CDR3 sequence is CASSSRMMTGPMNTEAFF. The CDR3 region has the DNA TGTGCCAGCAGCTCCAGAATGATGACAGGACCCATGAACACTGAAGCTTTCTTT. The chain uses TRBV11-3 and TRBJ1-1, with a weak D call TRBD1 (6 bases). Per the germline V gene, CDR1 is SGHNT and CDR2 is YENEEA. CDR3 length: 18 amino acids. V shed 4 bases and J shed 0 bases, with 21 bases lying between them.

This chain uses TRBV11-2 with TRBJ2-7, with 7 bases identical to TRBD2. This CDR3 is 14 amino acids long. Trimming removed 3 bases from V and 3 bases from J; junction bases left unmatched: 5. Germline CDR1 SGHAT, CDR2 FQNNGV. DNA of the CDR3: TGTGCCAGCAGCTTCGGGACTAACAGCTACGAGCAGTACGTC. Amino acids: CASSFGTNSYEQYV.

This clone was seen many times. This chain joins TRBV9 and TRBJ2-1; D is uncertain. This CDR3 is 15 amino acids long. V lost 0 bases and J 0 bases, leaving 7 bases between the germline ends. CDR1 and CDR2 from the germline V gene are SGDLS and YYNGEE. Here the CDR3 DNA reads TGTGCCAGCAGCGTAGACCCCAGCTCCTACAATGAGCAGTTCTTC. Amino acids: CASSVDPSSYNEQFF.

The gene calls are TRBV28 and TRBJ1-5; possibly TRBD1 for D (6 bases). The CDR3 extends over 15 amino acids. CDR1 and CDR2 from the germline V gene are MDHEN and SYDVKM. V was clipped by 6 bases and J by 7 bases, with 19 bases between them. The CDR3 DNA sequence: TGTGCCAGCAGCGACGTCCGGGGGGCAGGCCAGCCCCAGCATTTT. It is translated as CASSDVRGAGQPQHF. Full variable domain (outside the CDR3, taken from reference TRBV28 and TRBJ1-5): DVKVTQSSRYLVKRTGEKVFLECVQDMDHENMFWYRQDPGLGLRLIYFSYDVKMKEKGDIPEGYSVSREKKERFSLILESASTNQTSMYLCASSDVRGAGQPQHFGDGTRLSIL.

The sample holds a few counts of this clone. The CDR3 nucleotides are TGCGCCAGCAGCTTGGATGCCAGCTCCTACAATGAGCAGTTCTTC. Its translation is CASSLDASSYNEQFF. The chain links TRBV5-1 to TRBJ2-1; D is unclear. Trimming cost V 0 bases and J 0 bases, with 7 bases left between them. Germline V gene data show CDR1 as SGHRS and CDR2 as YFSETQ. CDR3 size: 15 residues.

The chain couples TRBV13 to TRBJ1-2; tentative D call: TRBD1 (5 bases). The germline CDR1 and CDR2 sequences are PRHDT and FYEKMQ (reference sequence). CDR3 length: 13 residues. Trimming took 3 bases from V and 0 from J, leaving 5 bases between them. CDR3 in amino acids: CASSLTANYGYTF. For the CDR3, the DNA is TGTGCCAGCAGCTTGACAGCTAACTATGGCTACACCTTC.

The J gene is TRBJ1-2, the V gene TRBV4-1; perhaps TRBD1 as D (5 bases). The germline V gene encodes CDR1 MGHRA and CDR2 YSYEKL. The CDR3 length is 17 residues. The V end was cut by 0 bases, the J end by 5 bases, with 19 bases between. In DNA, the CDR3 is TGCGCCAGCAGCCAAGAACGGACAAACCTCGGGTATTATGGCTACACCTTC. Residues: CASSQERTNLGYYGYTF.

The V call is TRBV7-8, the J call TRBJ2-4, with D possibly matching TRBD2 (5 bases). Germline values: CDR1 SGHVS, CDR2 FQNEAQ. Trimming took off 1 base at V and 8 bases at J, with 18 bases between the two ends. This CDR3 has 16 residues. This chain's CDR3 is CASSLGGAAAGDIQYF. The CDR3 DNA reads TGTGCCAGCAGCTTAGGGGGAGCGGCAGCTGGGGACATTCAGTACTTC.

V is TRBV7-3 and J is TRBJ2-3, with D possibly being TRBD2 (6 bases). Germline CDR1 SGHTA, CDR2 FQGTGA. V was clipped by 5 bases and J by 5 bases, with 11 bases between them. The length of the CDR3 is 13 residues. CDR3 nucleotide sequence: TGTGCCAGCAGCGACGGACTACGAGATACGCAGTATTTT. This translates into CASSDGLRDTQYF.

V and J are TRBV5-4 and TRBJ2-1; weak D call: TRBD1 (5 bases). This CDR3 contains 16 residues. The V and J ends lost 5 bases and 4 bases respectively, with 19 bases between them. Looked up from germline, CDR1 is SGHNT and CDR2 is YYREEE (reference sequence). As DNA, the CDR3 is TGTGCCAGCAGACCTGATATGACAGCAGGATACAATGAGCAGTTCTTC. This translates into CASRPDMTAGYNEQFF.